This TCR beta chain was retrieved from a study of early T cells in non-severe SARS-CoV-2 infection. Study-wide background: The input, bulk RNA from unsorted whole blood, was sequenced, and chains were unpaired.

In its sample, this clonotype was seen a few times. Germline V gene data show CDR1 as KGHSH and CDR2 as LQKENI. The CDR3 is made up of 16 amino acids. Trimming took 5 bases from V and 4 from J; bases not matched to a gene: 12. Attachment of unique molecular identifiers to individual cDNA molecules was performed. TCRdb ran MiXCR on the 5' RACE reads and lists one entry per CDR3 protein. The data hold 60,000 to 65,000 distinct CDR3 sequences, with 7% to 9.5% observed a single time. The material sequenced was whole blood, taken at baseline. The sequence derives from an adult who was a healthcare worker with PCR-confirmed SARS-CoV-2 infection or an uninfected control (not recorded which). V and J are TRBV18 and TRBJ2-3, with 7 bases aligning to TRBD1. In DNA, the CDR3 is TGTGCCAGCTCAGGCCGGGACCTCCAGGGGGCAGATACGCAGTATTTT. This sequence encodes CASSGRDLQGADTQYF.